This T cell receptor (beta chain) was captured in a study of response to subunit inactivated influenza vaccine. TCRdb re-analysed the RT-PCR reads in MiXCR, keeping a single row per CDR3 protein. The sample has around 520,000 distinct CDR3 sequences, around 11% seen once; the top ten hold around 9.6%. Study-wide points: After each seasonal influenza vaccination, few new T cells are recruited, the authors suggested.

On this clonotype: The target antigen is unknown.

The specimen comprised PBMCs from blood, sampled on the day of vaccination. The clonotype was recovered from a man in his fifties or sixties who received an inactivated influenza vaccine.

CDR3 loop: CASSRRGPNEKLFF. CDR3 DNA: TGTGCCAGCTCACGCCGGGGACCAAATGAAAAACTGTTTTTT. The chain employs TRBV18 and TRBJ1-4; possible D gene TRBD1, 5 bases. V was shortened by 4 bases and J by 5 bases, with 11 bases between the two germline ends. CDR1 is KGHSH and CDR2 is LQKENI in the germline V gene. This CDR3 region has 14 residues.